The subject of this entry is one T cell receptor (beta chain). The antigen is not known. The sample comes from a study of T cell responses to AZD1222 COVID-19 vaccine. Findings and caveats of the study: Repertoire samples came only from after the peak T cell response.

Profiled with immunoSEQ multiplex PCR; TCRdb holds only in-frame clones, not every one. In the table there are around 110,000 clones, almost 90% of which are singletons. V lost 4 bases, J lost 1 base, and 13 bases lay in between. This CDR3 contains 15 residues. Germline CDR1 and CDR2: MGHRA and YSYEKL. The origin of this receptor is an adult in good health. V and J are TRBV4-1 and TRBJ1-1, with D perhaps TRBD1 (6 bases). Material: peripheral blood, obtained on day 0 of AZD1222 vaccination. The CDR3 spells CASSPRTGPNTEAFF. The CDR3 nucleotides read TGCGCCAGCAGCCCCAGAACAGGGCCGAACACTGAAGCTTTCTTT.